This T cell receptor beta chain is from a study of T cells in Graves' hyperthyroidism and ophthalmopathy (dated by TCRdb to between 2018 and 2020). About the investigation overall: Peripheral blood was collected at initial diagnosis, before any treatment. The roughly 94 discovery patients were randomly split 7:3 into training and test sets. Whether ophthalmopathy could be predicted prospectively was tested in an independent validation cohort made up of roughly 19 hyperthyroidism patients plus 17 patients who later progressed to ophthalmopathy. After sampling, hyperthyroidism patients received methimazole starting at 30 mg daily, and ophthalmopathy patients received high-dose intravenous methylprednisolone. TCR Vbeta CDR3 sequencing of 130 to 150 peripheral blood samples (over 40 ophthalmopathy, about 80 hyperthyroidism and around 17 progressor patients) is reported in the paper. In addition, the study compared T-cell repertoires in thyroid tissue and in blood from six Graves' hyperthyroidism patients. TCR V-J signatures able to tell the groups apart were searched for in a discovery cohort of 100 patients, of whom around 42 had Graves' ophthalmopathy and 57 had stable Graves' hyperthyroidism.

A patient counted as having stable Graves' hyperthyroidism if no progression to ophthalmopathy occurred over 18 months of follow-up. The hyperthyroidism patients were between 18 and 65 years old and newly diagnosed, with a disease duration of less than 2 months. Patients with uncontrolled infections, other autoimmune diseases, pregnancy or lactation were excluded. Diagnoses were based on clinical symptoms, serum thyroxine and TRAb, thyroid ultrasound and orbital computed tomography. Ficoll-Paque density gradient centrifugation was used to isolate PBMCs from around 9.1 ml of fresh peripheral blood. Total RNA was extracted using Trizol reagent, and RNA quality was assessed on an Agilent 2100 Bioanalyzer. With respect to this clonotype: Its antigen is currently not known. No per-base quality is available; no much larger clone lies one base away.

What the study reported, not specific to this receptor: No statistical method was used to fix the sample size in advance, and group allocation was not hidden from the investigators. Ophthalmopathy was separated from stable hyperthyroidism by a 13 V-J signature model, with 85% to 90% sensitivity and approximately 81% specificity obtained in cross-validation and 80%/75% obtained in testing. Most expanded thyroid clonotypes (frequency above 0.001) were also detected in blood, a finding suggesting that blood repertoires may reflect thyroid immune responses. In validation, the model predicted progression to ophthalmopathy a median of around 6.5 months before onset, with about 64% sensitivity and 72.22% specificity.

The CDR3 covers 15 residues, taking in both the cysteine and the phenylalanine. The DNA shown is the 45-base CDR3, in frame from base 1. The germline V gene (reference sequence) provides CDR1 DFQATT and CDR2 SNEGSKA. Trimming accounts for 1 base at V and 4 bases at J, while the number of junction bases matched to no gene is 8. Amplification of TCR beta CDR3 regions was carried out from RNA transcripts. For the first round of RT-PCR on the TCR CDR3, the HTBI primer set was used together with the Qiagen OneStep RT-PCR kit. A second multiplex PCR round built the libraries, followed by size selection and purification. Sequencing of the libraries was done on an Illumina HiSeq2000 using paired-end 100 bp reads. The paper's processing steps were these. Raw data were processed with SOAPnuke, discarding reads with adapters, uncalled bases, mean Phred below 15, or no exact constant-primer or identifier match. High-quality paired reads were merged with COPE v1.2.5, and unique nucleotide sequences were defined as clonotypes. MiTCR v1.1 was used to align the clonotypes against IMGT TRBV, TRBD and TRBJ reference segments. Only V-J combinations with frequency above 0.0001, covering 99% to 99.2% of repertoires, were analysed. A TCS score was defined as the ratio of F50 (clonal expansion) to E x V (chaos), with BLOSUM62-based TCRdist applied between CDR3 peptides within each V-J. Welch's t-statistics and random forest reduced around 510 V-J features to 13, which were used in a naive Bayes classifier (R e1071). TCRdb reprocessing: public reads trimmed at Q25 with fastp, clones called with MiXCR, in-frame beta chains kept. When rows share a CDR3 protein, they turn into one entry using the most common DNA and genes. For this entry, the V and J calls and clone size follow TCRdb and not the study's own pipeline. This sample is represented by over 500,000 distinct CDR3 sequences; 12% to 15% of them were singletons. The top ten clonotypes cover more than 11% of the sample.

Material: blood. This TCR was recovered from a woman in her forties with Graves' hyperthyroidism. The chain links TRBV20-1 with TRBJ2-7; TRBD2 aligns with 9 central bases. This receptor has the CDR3 CSARAPAGGQYEQYF. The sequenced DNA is TGCAGTGCTAGAGCCCCAGCGGGAGGTCAGTACGAGCAGTACTTC.